The 3 T cell receptor beta chains listed next were all sequenced from one sample in a study of early T cells in non-severe SARS-CoV-2 infection. TCRdb ran MiXCR on the 5' RACE reads and lists one entry per CDR3 protein. The sample has 25,000 to 30,000 distinct CDR3 sequences, roughly 4% seen once. Specimen: whole blood. These receptors all come from an adult who was a healthcare worker with PCR-confirmed SARS-CoV-2 infection or an uninfected control (not recorded which).

Concerning this clonotype itself: This may be a read error, as it is one base from a much larger clone. The CDR3 protein is CRASMVLAGVGEQYF. CDR3 bases: TGCAGAGCTAGTATGGTGCTAGCGGGAGTGGGCGAGCAGTACTTC. The chain employs TRBV20-1 and TRBJ2-7; the match to TRBD2 covers 10 bases. Germline loops: CDR1 DFQATT, CDR2 SNEGSKA (reference sequence). The CDR3 is 15 amino acids.

This clonotype was detected many times. The rearrangement links TRBV7-8 to TRBJ2-3, with 7 bases matching TRBD1. Germline V gene sequence: CDR1 SGHVS, CDR2 FQNEAQ. CDR3 length: 14 amino acids. The trim removed 4 bases at V and 4 bases at J, leaving 5 bases unmatched. This chain's CDR3 is CASSSGTASDTQYF. The CDR3 nucleotides read TGTGCCAGCAGCTCCGGGACAGCCTCAGATACGCAGTATTTT. The entire variable domain, with the rest obtained from reference TRBV7-8 and TRBJ2-3, is as follows: GAGVSQSPRYKVAKRGQDVALRCDPISGHVSLFWYQQALGQGPEFLTYFQNEAQLDKSGLPSDRFFAERPEGSVSTLKIQRTQQEDSAVYLCASSSGTASDTQYFGPGTRLTVL.

V usage is TRBV11-2 and J usage is TRBJ1-4; D is perhaps TRBD1 (6 bases). Germline CDR1 SGHAT, CDR2 FQNNGV. There are 17 residues in the CDR3. V lost 5 bases, J lost 5 bases, and 21 bases lay in between. CDR3 bases: TGTGCCAGCAGCCCCTTGGGGGGGGCCTCACTAAATGAAAAACTGTTTTTT. This codes for CASSPLGGASLNEKLFF.